This T cell receptor (beta chain) was identified during a study of T cells in Graves' hyperthyroidism and ophthalmopathy. Of note for this clonotype: Its antigen is not identified.

The CDR3 has 17 residues. V lost 5 bases to trimming and J lost 0 bases; unmatched junction nucleotides: 10. Germline V gene lookup returns CDR1 MDHEN and CDR2 SYDVKM. Amplified regions were TCR beta CDR3 sequences from RNA transcripts. HTBI primers were employed in a first-round RT-PCR of the TCR CDR3. TCRdb analysed the multiplex PCR reads with MiXCR anew, one entry per CDR3 protein. The sample contains about 600,000 distinct CDR3 sequences, approximately 14% of which appear only once. Overall study findings and caveats: Blood also contained most expanded thyroid clonotypes above 0.001.

This chain links TRBV28 with TRBJ2-5; 9 nucleotides line up with TRBD1. The sample consisted of blood. The sequence derives from a woman aged 18-29 years with Graves' ophthalmopathy. The CDR3 spells CASSRGLRDRDQETQYF. The CDR3 DNA follows: TGTGCCAGCAGTAGGGGTCTCCGGGACAGGGACCAAGAGACCCAGTACTTC.